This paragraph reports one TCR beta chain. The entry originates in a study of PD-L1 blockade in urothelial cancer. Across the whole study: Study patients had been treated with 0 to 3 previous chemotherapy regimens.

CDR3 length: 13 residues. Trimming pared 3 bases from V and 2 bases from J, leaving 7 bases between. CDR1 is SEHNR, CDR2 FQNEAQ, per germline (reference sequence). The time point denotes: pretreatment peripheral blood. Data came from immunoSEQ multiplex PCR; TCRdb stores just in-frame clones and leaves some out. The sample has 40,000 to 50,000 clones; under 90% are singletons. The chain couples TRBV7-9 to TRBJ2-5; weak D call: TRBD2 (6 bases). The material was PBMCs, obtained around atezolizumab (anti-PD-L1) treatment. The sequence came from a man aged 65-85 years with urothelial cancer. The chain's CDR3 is CASSLSGQETQYF. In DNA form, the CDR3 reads TGTGCCAGCAGCTTGAGCGGGCAAGAGACCCAGTACTTC.